A single sample gave rise to the 10 T cell receptor beta chains below, sequenced in a study of T cells expressing NK-cell markers (dated by TCRdb to the early 2020s). Library preparation used 5' RACE. Sequencer: Illumina HiSeq 2000. One entry per CDR3 protein sequence results from the TCRdb reprocessing of the reads, with DNA left out. The sample table holds under 600,000 distinct CDR3 sequences. Jointly, the top ten make up about 1.5% of the sample. The sequencing sample was made of blood T cells: a sorted CD56 or NKG2C T cell subset, CD4+ or CD8+ T cells, or bulk PBMC T cells (not recorded which). Receptors originate from a woman aged 50 to 60 in good health. Donor details come from another sample of the same person, matched by shared clones.

The chain employs TRBV29-1 and TRBJ1-5; no DNA is available, so the TRBD1 call from TCRdb remains unchecked. The CDR3 has 12 residues. CDR1 and CDR2 from the germline V gene are SQVTM and ANQGSEA. The CDR3 loop is CSVGRGNQPQHF.

The chain joins TRBV10-3 to TRBJ2-3; the TRBD1 assignment by TCRdb is unverifiable without DNA. Germline CDR1 is ENHRY and CDR2 is SYGVKD. The CDR3 is 16 residues long. CDR3 sequence: CAISDAGKLSTDTQYF.

The rearrangement joins TRBV27 to TRBJ2-3; there is no DNA to check the TCRdb D call of TRBD1. The germline V gene has CDR1 MNHEY and CDR2 SMNVEV (reference sequence). The CDR3 is 14 amino acids. The CDR3 sequence is CASSLWGAEDTQYF.

The chain is built from TRBV7-8 and TRBJ1-6. The CDR3 contains 17 residues. Germline V gives CDR1 SGHVS, CDR2 FQNEAQ. The CDR3 loop is CASSRAGRRYYNSPLHF.

The chain carries TRBV9 and TRBJ2-1; TCRdb proposes TRBD2, but this gene call is untestable without DNA. The CDR3 is 18 amino acids. Germline V gives CDR1 SGDLS, CDR2 YYNGEE. The CDR3 protein is CASSVAGGPKSGYNEQFF. Using reference TRBV9 and TRBJ2-1 for the parts outside the CDR3, the full variable domain is DSGVTQTPKHLITATGQRVTLRCSPRSGDLSVYWYQQSLDQGLQFLIQYYNGEERAKGNILERFSAQQFPDLHSELNLSSLELGDSALYFCASSVAGGPKSGYNEQFFGPGTRLTVL.

The chain employs TRBV3-1 and TRBJ2-1; TCRdb names TRBD1, which stays unverified in the absence of DNA. The CDR3 is 13 residues long. Per germline, CDR1 LGHDT and CDR2 YNNKEL (reference sequence). This CDR3 is CASSHPNGGEQFF.

The rearrangement joins TRBV5-1 to TRBJ1-3; TCRdb's D call of TRBD1 is untestable without DNA. The CDR3 extends over 16 amino acids. Germline V gene sequence: CDR1 SGHRS, CDR2 YFSETQ. CDR3 sequence reads: CASSLGSTGRGNTIYF.

The chain joins TRBV3-1 to TRBJ1-1. The CDR3 loop spans 14 amino acids. Germline loops: CDR1 LGHDT, CDR2 YNNKEL (reference sequence). CDR3 residues: CASSLGTKNTEAFF.

The chain employs TRBV12-3 or TRBV12-4 and TRBJ2-2; the TRBD1 assignment by TCRdb is unverifiable without DNA. The length of the CDR3 is 16 residues. CDR3 in amino acids: CASSYGQGMNTGELFF.

V usage is TRBV20-1 and J usage is TRBJ2-5; TCRdb returns TRBD2, unconfirmable since there is no DNA. Per germline, CDR1 DFQATT and CDR2 SNEGSKA (reference sequence). The CDR3 extends over 14 amino acids. The CDR3 spells CSARDWRDQETQYF.